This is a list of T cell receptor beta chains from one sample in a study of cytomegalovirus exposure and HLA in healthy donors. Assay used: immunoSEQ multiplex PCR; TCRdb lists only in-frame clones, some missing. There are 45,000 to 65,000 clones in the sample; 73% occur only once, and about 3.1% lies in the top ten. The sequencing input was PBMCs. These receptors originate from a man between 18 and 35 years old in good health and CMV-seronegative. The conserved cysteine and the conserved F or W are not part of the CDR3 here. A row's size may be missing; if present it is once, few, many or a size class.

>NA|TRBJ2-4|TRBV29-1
SVGGSSGSRDIQY
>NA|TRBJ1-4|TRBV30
AWSAGREKLF
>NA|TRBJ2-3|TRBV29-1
SVESLAGRRDTQY
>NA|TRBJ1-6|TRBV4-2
ASSQSGQLYNSPLH
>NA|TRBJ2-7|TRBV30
AWRQGFEQY
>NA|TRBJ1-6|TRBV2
ASSDRTGALH
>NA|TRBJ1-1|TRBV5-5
ASGVLVEAF
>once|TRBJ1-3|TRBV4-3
ASSSYSSGNTIY
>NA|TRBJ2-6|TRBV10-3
AMRGQTSGANVLT
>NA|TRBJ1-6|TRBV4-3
ASSQDEAESSYNSPLH
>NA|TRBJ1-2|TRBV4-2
ASSPSQLQDDYGYT
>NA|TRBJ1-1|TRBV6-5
ASSPWGVNTEAF
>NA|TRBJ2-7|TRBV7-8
ACVLDRAPYEQY
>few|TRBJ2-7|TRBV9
ASSVGLANSYEQY
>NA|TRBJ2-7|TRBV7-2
ASSQGQVTDEQY